This TCR beta chain derives from a study of Graves' ophthalmopathy and Graves' hyperthyroidism. Whole-study findings and limits: Blood contained most expanded thyroid clonotypes exceeding 0.001 frequency.

CDR1 is SGHVS, CDR2 FNYEAQ, per germline. Counting both end residues, the CDR3 totals 8 amino acids. Remarks on this clonotype: The antigen is not known. The conserved final phenylalanine or tryptophan is absent from the CDR3, which likely points to a read error. No DNA is shown, since the ends of the CDR3 on it are uncertain; the CDR3 is the one TCRdb lists.

TCR beta CDR3 amplification used RNA transcripts. HTBI primers primed a first-round RT-PCR, and a second-round multiplex PCR followed. TCRdb re-derived calls from the multiplex PCR reads in MiXCR, one entry per CDR3 protein. This repertoire shows tens of thousands of distinct CDR3 sequences, 45% to 55% found once; its top ten account for roughly 4.3%. This receptor was obtained from an adult woman with Graves' ophthalmopathy. The rearrangement joins TRBV7-6 to TRBJ2-7; the table's TRBD1 call for D was not verified on the DNA. The sequencing sample was made of peripheral blood. The CDR3 here is CASSRTAL.